These 7 T cell receptor beta chains were all obtained from the same sample, sequenced in a study of blood T cell repertoires in COVID-19. The protocol was immunoSEQ multiplex PCR, while the TCRdb copy is restricted to in-frame clones and leaves out a portion. The sample lists about 260,000 clones, about 89% occurring once. Sequencing was carried out using peripheral blood. The receptors were gathered from a man aged 40-50 years who had recovered from COVID-19.

V gene TRBV25-1 combines with J gene TRBJ2-3, with D perhaps TRBD1 (6 bases). The CDR3 covers 17 residues. Germline CDR1 MGHDK, CDR2 SYGVNS. Trimming cost V 0 bases and J 4 bases, with 17 bases left between them. The CDR3 region is CASSEYSRGGKADTQYF. Here the CDR3 DNA reads TGTGCCAGCAGTGAATATAGCAGGGGCGGTAAGGCAGATACGCAGTATTTT.

This clone was detected only a few times. This chain connects TRBV7-3 to TRBJ2-1, with 10 bases matching TRBD2. This CDR3 comprises 17 residues. J gave up 7 bases and V 1 base, and 10 bases lay outside the gene matches. Germline V gene lookup returns CDR1 SGHTA and CDR2 FQGTGA. In DNA form, the CDR3 reads TGTGCCAGCAGCTTAAGGGGCGGAAGCGGGAGGGGAAATGAGCAGTTCTTC. The encoded protein is CASSLRGGSGRGNEQFF.

The chain recombines TRBV7-2 with TRBJ2-3, with 7 bases fitting TRBD2. The V segment lost 8 bases and the J segment 6 bases; nucleotides outside the gene matches: 11. Germline V gene sequence: CDR1 SGHTA, CDR2 FQGNSA. There are 14 residues in the CDR3. CDR3 coding DNA: TGTGCCAGCTCGAGGGACTATAATAGGGATACGCAGTATTTT. Residues: CASSRDYNRDTQYF.

The rearrangement links TRBV27 to TRBJ1-2, with 11 bases fitting TRBD1. This CDR3 has 16 amino acids. V shed 5 bases and J 6 bases; nucleotides not matched to a gene: 11. Germline V gives CDR1 MNHEY, CDR2 SMNVEV (reference sequence). The DNA for the CDR3 is TGTGCCAGCAGTCTTCAAGCGGACAGGGGGCGGGATGGCTACACCTTC. As protein: CASSLQADRGRDGYTF.

This clone showed up just a few times. This sequence joins TRBV3-1 (or the pseudogene TRBV3-2) and TRBJ2-7, with D possibly being TRBD2 (5 bases). V was clipped by 0 bases and J by 2 bases, with 20 bases between them. The germline gives CDR1 LGHDT, CDR2 YNNKEL (reference sequence). The CDR3 length is 18 residues. DNA of the CDR3: TGTGCCAGCAGCCAAGACGCCTGCCCTGCGGAGAGGGCCTACGAGCAGTACTTC. Protein: CASSQDACPAERAYEQYF.

The chain links TRBV5-4 to TRBJ2-1, with TRBD2 identical over 14 bases. Germline CDR1 is SGHNT and CDR2 is YYREEE (reference sequence). The CDR3 totals 16 residues. The trim removed 2 bases at V and 8 bases at J, leaving 6 bases unmatched. This chain's CDR3 is CASSLPGLAGVDEQFF. The CDR3 DNA sequence: TGTGCCAGCAGCTTACCGGGACTAGCGGGAGTGGATGAGCAGTTCTTC.

Only one count was recorded for this clone. V and J are TRBV19 and TRBJ2-1; maybe TRBD1 (5 bases). The CDR3 length is 15 residues. Per the germline V gene, CDR1 is LNHDA and CDR2 is SQIVND (reference sequence). Trimming left V 3 bases short and J 0 bases short, with 9 bases between. Here the CDR3 DNA reads TGTGCCAGTAGTATCGACAGAAGCTCCTACAATGAGCAGTTCTTC. Translation gives CASSIDRSSYNEQFF.